This passage covers 32 T cell receptor beta chains from one sample sequenced in a study of shared clonotypes between healthy human individuals (dated by TCRdb to 2020 to 2021). The library came from the immunoSEQ multiplex PCR assay. Here the immuneACCESS table is served through TCRdb, limited to in-frame sequences with V and J called. Missing clones are a known gap in these copies; in checked studies unresolved V genes cover under half, and the rest lacks a known reason. The sample table lists approximately 2.1 million clones, just over 90% of them with a count of one. Roughly 0.36% of the sample lies in the top ten. Material: naive CD4+ T cells from PBMCs. Reading the label with the study, this specimen's cell subset or site is: CD45RA+ positively selected. The receptors derive from a man between 18 and 29 years old in good health. Some clones in this sample may be carry-over from other donors' samples.

V is TRBV29-1 and J is TRBJ1-2, with 7 bases matching TRBD1. The ends lost 7 bases at V and 5 bases at J; junction bases unmatched: 13. The CDR3 consists of 14 residues. Looked up from germline, CDR1 is SQVTM and CDR2 is ANQGSEA. The CDR3 here is CSGTKAGGGYGYTF. In DNA form, the CDR3 reads TGCAGCGGAACGAAGGCAGGGGGTGGTTATGGCTACACCTTC.

The sample holds one count of this clone. The genes are TRBV7-3 and TRBJ2-5; D is undetermined. The CDR3 runs 14 residues. Germline V gene lookup returns CDR1 SGHTA and CDR2 FQGTGA. Trimming took 5 bases from V and 1 from J, leaving 11 bases between them. The CDR3 DNA follows: TGTGCCAGCAGCCCTTGGGAAACCCAAGAGACCCAGTACTTC. This translates into CASSPWETQETQYF.

The chain uses TRBV2 and TRBJ2-1; 8 bases are shared with TRBD2. Germline V gene sequence: CDR1 SNHLY, CDR2 FYNNEI. V was pared by 10 bases and J by 4 bases, with 9 bases of the junction left unmatched. The CDR3 spans 14 residues. CDR3 DNA: TGTGCCAAGGGGAGACTAGCGATGTACAATGAGCAGTTCTTC. This translates into CAKGRLAMYNEQFF.

V gene TRBV9 combines with J gene TRBJ2-5; TRBD2 matches 11 bases. V trimming: 6 bases; J trimming: 3 bases; junction bases outside the gene matches: 4. This CDR3 has 14 residues. Germline lookup yields CDR1 SGDLS and CDR2 YYNGEE. The CDR3 DNA follows: TGTGCCAGCAACGGACTAGCGGGCGAAGAGACCCAGTACTTC. This sequence encodes CASNGLAGEETQYF.

For the CDR3, the DNA is TGTGCCAGTAGTTTGCTCAGGGGCTCCTACGAGCAGTACTTC. It codes for CASSLLRGSYEQYF. J is TRBJ2-7 and V is TRBV19; TRBD1 might be the D (6 bases). The germline gives CDR1 LNHDA, CDR2 SQIVND (reference sequence). V gave up 5 bases and J gave up 0 bases, with 11 bases separating them. This CDR3 is built from 14 residues.

The chain uses TRBV5-1 and TRBJ1-2, with 10 bases lining up with TRBD1. V was clipped by 0 bases and J by 8 bases; unmatched bases: 7. There are 15 residues in the CDR3. From germline, CDR1 is SGHRS and CDR2 YFSETQ. CDR3 sequence: CASSLAGTGESGYTF. CDR3 in DNA: TGCGCCAGCAGCTTGGCCGGGACAGGGGAAAGCGGCTACACCTTC.

The rearrangement links TRBV29-1 to TRBJ1-2, with D possibly being TRBD1 (6 bases). CDR1 and CDR2 (germline): SQVTM, ANQGSEA. The CDR3 contains 12 residues. V was pared by 4 bases and J by 8 bases, with 14 bases between. CDR3 DNA sequence: TGCAGCGTTGGACAACAGGGTACCGGCTACACCTTC. Translated, it gives CSVGQQGTGYTF.

This chain joins TRBV11-2 and TRBJ1-5; no clear D. This CDR3 has 18 amino acids. The germline CDR1 and CDR2 sequences are SGHAT and FQNNGV. V was cut by 1 base and J by 3 bases, with 19 bases left in between. The CDR3 DNA reads as TGTGCCAGCAGCTTAGGTCTAGTGGGGAGTGGGCCCAATCAGCCCCAGCATTTT. It specifies CASSLGLVGSGPNQPQHF.

The CDR3, as DNA: TGTGCCAGCAGCCCGCCGGGATCTCTGTACGAGCAGTACTTC. Translating it yields CASSPPGSLYEQYF. The chain is built from TRBV7-9 and TRBJ2-7, with D tentatively TRBD2 (5 bases). Trimming pared 5 bases from V and 4 bases from J, leaving 15 bases between. The CDR3 extends over 14 amino acids. Looked up from germline, CDR1 is SEHNR and CDR2 is FQNEAQ (reference sequence).

The CDR3 loop is CASSPSSGSEEKLFF. In DNA, the CDR3 is TGCGCCAGCAGCCCGAGTTCAGGGTCGGAAGAAAAACTGTTTTTT. The gene calls are TRBV5-1 and TRBJ1-4; weak D call: TRBD1 (5 bases). The length of the CDR3 is 15 residues. In germline, CDR1 is SGHRS, CDR2 YFSETQ. Trimming pared 4 bases from V and 8 bases from J, leaving 18 bases between.

The chain uses TRBV11-2 and TRBJ2-1; D is ambiguous. V was trimmed by 0 bases and J by 6 bases, leaving 6 bases between them. Germline CDR1 reads SGHAT; CDR2 reads FQNNGV. This CDR3 contains 13 residues. The CDR3 nucleotides read TGTGCCAGCAGCTTAGATTTAGCCAATGAGCAGTTCTTC. Its translation: CASSLDLANEQFF.

The chain has TRBV6-1 and TRBJ1-1, with a possible D match to TRBD1 (6 bases). CDR1 and CDR2 from the germline V gene are MNHNS and SASEGT. This CDR3 is 12 amino acids long. Trimming removed 1 base at V and 10 bases at J, with 10 bases between. The CDR3 loop reads CASSEGQAVAFF. The CDR3 bases are TGTGCCAGCAGTGAAGGACAGGCGGTAGCTTTCTTT.

The chain is built from TRBV28 and TRBJ2-7; D is undetermined. Between the trimmed V and J ends, which lost 5 bases and 5 bases, there was a span of 16 bases. The CDR3 runs 14 residues. Germline-derived CDR1 and CDR2 are MDHEN and SYDVKM. CDR3 in DNA: TGTGCCAGCAGTCCCTCCCCTGGGGTTAACGAGCAGTACTTC. Translation: CASSPSPGVNEQYF.

The V and J genes are TRBV28 and TRBJ1-3, with D perhaps TRBD1 (6 bases). Germline CDR1 is MDHEN and CDR2 is SYDVKM. The length of the CDR3 is 15 residues. V was pared by 8 bases and J by 0 bases, with 14 bases between. In DNA form, the CDR3 reads TGTGCCAGCGGCTACAGGGCGCACTCTGGAAACACCATATATTTT. Translating gives CASGYRAHSGNTIYF.

The chain employs TRBV5-3 and TRBJ2-3; D call uncertain. TRBV5-3 is assigned to the ORF class and has an uncertain function. The CDR3 loop spans 12 amino acids. V gave up 4 bases and J gave up 2 bases, with 5 bases separating them. In DNA form, the CDR3 reads TGTGCCAGAAGCGACTCCACAGATACGCAGTATTTT. It codes for CARSDSTDTQYF.

This clone was seen a single time. CDR3 residues: CASSPVHYNEQFF. The CDR3 nucleotides are TGTGCCAGCAGTCCCGTCCACTACAATGAGCAGTTCTTC. The J gene is TRBJ2-1, the V gene TRBV28; no definite D call. Germline V gene data show CDR1 as MDHEN and CDR2 as SYDVKM. CDR3 size: 13 residues. V was clipped by 5 bases and J by 3 bases, with 8 bases between them. Filled out from reference TRBV28 and TRBJ2-1, the complete variable domain reads DVKVTQSSRYLVKRTGEKVFLECVQDMDHENMFWYRQDPGLGLRLIYFSYDVKMKEKGDIPEGYSVSREKKERFSLILESASTNQTSMYLCASSPVHYNEQFFGPGTRLTVL.

The chain employs TRBV28 and TRBJ1-2, with 7 bases aligning to TRBD1. From germline, CDR1 is MDHEN and CDR2 SYDVKM. The CDR3 totals 11 residues. V lost 5 bases, J lost 12 bases, and 6 bases stayed unmatched. CDR3 DNA sequence: TGTGCCAGCAGTCCGGGACAGAGACACACCTTC. Translated: CASSPGQRHTF.

The chain has TRBV18 and TRBJ2-3; D is ambiguous. The CDR3 extends over 14 amino acids. V lost 2 bases and J lost 6, with 12 bases in between. The germline CDR1 and CDR2 sequences are KGHSH and LQKENI. Written as DNA, the CDR3 is TGTGCCAGCTCACCATCGCCGGTGAGGGATACGCAGTATTTT. Translated: CASSPSPVRDTQYF.

On this clone: Within the sample, other DNA sequences also encode this same CDR3. V gene TRBV9 combines with J gene TRBJ2-5, with 9 nucleotides matching TRBD1. Germline lookup yields CDR1 SGDLS and CDR2 YYNGEE. This CDR3 contains 13 residues. V dropped 2 bases and J dropped 5; count of bases not matched to a gene: 1. CDR3 sequence: CASSVDRGETQYF. The CDR3 DNA reads TGTGCCAGCAGCGTTGACAGGGGGGAGACCCAGTACTTC.

The V and J genes are TRBV11-1 and TRBJ2-1; D call uncertain. The V gene's germline CDR1 is SGHAT and CDR2 FQDESV (reference sequence). V was clipped by 3 bases and J by 10 bases, with 10 bases between them. This CDR3 is built from 12 residues. The CDR3 DNA follows: TGTGCCAGCAGCTTTCGAGACACAGAGCAGTTCTTC. Translation: CASSFRDTEQFF. Full variable domain (remainder filled in from reference TRBV11-1 and TRBJ2-1): EAEVAQSPRYKITEKSQAVAFWCDPISGHATLYWYRQILGQGPELLVQFQDESVVDDSQLPKDRFSAERLKGVDSTLKIQPAELGDSAMYLCASSFRDTEQFFGPGTRLTVL.

This clone was detected only once. The V and J genes are TRBV19 and TRBJ2-7; 9 bases map to TRBD1. Germline loops: CDR1 LNHDA, CDR2 SQIVND (reference sequence). The V gene end was trimmed by 3 bases and the J gene end by 0 bases; junction bases not matched to a gene: 6. The CDR3 consists of 16 residues. The CDR3 loop is CASSISGQGYSYEQYF. The CDR3 region has the DNA TGTGCCAGTAGTATTTCGGGACAGGGTTACTCCTACGAGCAGTACTTC.

Comment on this clone: The sample has other DNA sequences that encode this CDR3 too. The chain couples TRBV9 to TRBJ2-3, with D possibly matching TRBD2 (6 bases). Per the germline V gene, CDR1 is SGDLS and CDR2 is YYNGEE. This CDR3 comprises 14 residues. Trimming shortened V by 3 bases and J by 0 bases, and 8 bases separated the two germline ends. For the CDR3, the DNA is TGTGCCAGCAGCGCGGGGACTAGCACAGATACGCAGTATTTT. Translating it yields CASSAGTSTDTQYF.

The CDR3: CASSWGAGQETQYF. In nucleotides, the CDR3 is TGTGCCAGCAGTTGGGGGGCCGGCCAAGAGACCCAGTACTTC. The chain recombines TRBV6-5 with TRBJ2-5, with D perhaps given as TRBD1 or TRBD2 (6 bases each). Germline V gene lookup returns CDR1 MNHEY and CDR2 SVGAGI. V dropped 4 bases and J dropped 1 base, with 10 bases sitting between them. The CDR3 length is 14 residues.

The J gene is TRBJ2-3, the V gene TRBV29-1; 9 bases line up with TRBD1. This CDR3 has 15 residues. Germline values: CDR1 SQVTM, CDR2 ANQGSEA. J was trimmed by 0 bases and V by 4 bases; bases with no gene match: 5. CDR3 protein: CSVGVGQGSTDTQYF. The DNA for the CDR3 is TGCAGCGTTGGGGTGGGACAGGGTAGCACAGATACGCAGTATTTT.

The chain uses TRBV7-8 and TRBJ1-5; TRBD1 is a possible D gene (5 bases). V was shortened by 1 base and J by 4 bases, with 14 bases between the two germline ends. Germline V lookup: CDR1 SGHVS, CDR2 FQNEAQ. CDR3 size: 16 residues. CDR3 DNA sequence: TGTGCCAGCAGCTTAGTTGGGGGTAATGGTAATCAGCCCCAGCATTTT. Its translation: CASSLVGGNGNQPQHF.

V is TRBV19 and J is TRBJ1-1, with D maybe TRBD1 (6 bases). The CDR3 has 13 residues. Deletions cut 11 bases from V and 3 bases from J, with 16 bases between. Germline CDR1 and CDR2: LNHDA and SQIVND (reference sequence). The CDR3 nucleotides are TGTGCCGTCGCCCGGGACATAGACACTGAAGCTTTCTTT. Translated, it gives CAVARDIDTEAFF.

The chain couples TRBV20-1 to TRBJ2-7, with D possibly being TRBD1 (6 bases). The V end was cut by 6 bases, the J end by 9 bases, with 15 bases between. Germline lookup yields CDR1 DFQATT and CDR2 SNEGSKA (reference sequence). There are 11 residues in the CDR3. The CDR3 protein is CSAPDRKTQYF. CDR3 nucleotides: TGCAGTGCGCCGGACAGAAAAACGCAGTACTTC.

CDR3 residues: CASSRSGGTETYEQYF. In DNA form, the CDR3 reads TGTGCCAGCAGCCGATCGGGCGGGACAGAGACCTACGAGCAGTACTTC. The chain uses TRBV7-2 and TRBJ2-7; D may be TRBD1 (7 bases). Trimming pared 5 bases from V and 2 bases from J, leaving 19 bases between. This CDR3 has 16 residues. From germline, CDR1 is SGHTA and CDR2 FQGNSA.

This chain joins TRBV28 and TRBJ1-1, with no clear D. This CDR3 has 13 amino acids. Germline V gene data show CDR1 as MDHEN and CDR2 as SYDVKM. V was shortened by 3 bases and J by 1 base, with 6 bases between the two germline ends. CDR3 residues: CASSFPRNTEAFF. CDR3 in DNA: TGTGCCAGCAGTTTTCCCAGGAACACTGAAGCTTTCTTT.

This clone came up a few times. The chain links TRBV6-1 to TRBJ1-1; D remains ambiguous. The CDR3 length is 13 residues. The ends were cut back, 3 bases at V and 5 bases at J, with 10 bases in the middle. Looked up from germline, CDR1 is MNHNS and CDR2 is SASEGT. The CDR3 DNA reads TGTGCCAGCAGTGAGCAGTTAGGTACTGAAGCTTTCTTT. Its protein product is CASSEQLGTEAFF.

CDR3 in amino acids: CASLARNTIYF. The CDR3 DNA follows: TGTGCCAGCCTAGCACGAAACACCATATATTTT. J is TRBJ1-3 and V is TRBV19, with no clear D. The V and J ends lost 9 bases and 5 bases respectively, with 8 bases between them. The CDR3 loop spans 11 amino acids. The germline V gene encodes CDR1 LNHDA and CDR2 SQIVND (reference sequence).

V usage is TRBV18 and J usage is TRBJ1-3; the D gene is possibly TRBD1 (5 bases). CDR1 and CDR2 from the germline V gene are KGHSH and LQKENI. The CDR3 extends over 14 amino acids. Trimming took 6 bases from V and 6 from J, leaving 15 bases between them. DNA for the CDR3: TGTGCCAGCTCCTCGGGACGGGTGGAAAACACCATATATTTT. Translated: CASSSGRVENTIYF.